These 2 T cell receptor beta chains came from one sample sequenced in a study of cytomegalovirus exposure and HLA in healthy donors. The primer mix had 60 Vbeta and 13 Jbeta primers. Sequenced by immunoSEQ multiplex PCR; TCRdb stores in-frame clones only, minus some. The sample includes roughly 140,000 clones, about 80% of them seen just once. Sequenced material: PBMCs. The receptors originated from a woman in her late teens or twenties in good health and CMV-seropositive.

The chain couples TRBV19 to TRBJ1-1; 9 bases are shared with TRBD1. Germline CDR1 is LNHDA and CDR2 is SQIVND (reference sequence). The CDR3 has 15 residues. With 5 bases clipped from V and 5 bases from J, the junction kept 9 bases outside the gene matches. In DNA, the CDR3 is TGTGCCAGTAGTGCTCCGGGACAGGGCAGAACTGAAGCTTTCTTT. Its protein is CASSAPGQGRTEAFF.

The sample holds a few counts of this clone. The chain combines TRBV7-2 with TRBJ2-7, with 7 positions matching TRBD1. Trimming cost V 5 bases and J 3 bases; bases outside gene matches: 4. In germline, CDR1 is SGHTA, CDR2 FQGNSA. The CDR3 runs to 13 residues. CDR3 loop: CASSTRQGYEQYF. The DNA of the CDR3 is TGTGCCAGCAGCACCCGACAGGGCTACGAGCAGTACTTC.